The next 32 T cell receptor beta chains were all read from a single sample in a study of CD8 T cells in Susac syndrome. An input of about 0.45 to 1 ug of RNA was subjected to reverse transcription using random hexamers. TCRdb ran MiXCR on the immunoSEQ multiplex PCR reads and lists one entry per CDR3 protein. The sample carries approximately 200,000 distinct CDR3 sequences, approximately 96% recorded once. The sequencing sample was made of CD4+ T cells from PBMCs. All receptors derive from a human donor with multiple sclerosis.

V and J are TRBV11-2 and TRBJ2-1; tentatively, D is TRBD1 (6 bases). There are 15 residues in the CDR3. Germline CDR1 SGHAT, CDR2 FQNNGV. The ends were cut back, 6 bases at V and 0 bases at J, with 12 bases in the middle. CDR3 residues: CASRRTADSYNEQFF. The CDR3 coding sequence is TGTGCCAGCAGGAGGACAGCTGACTCCTACAATGAGCAGTTCTTC.

This chain links TRBV6-1 with TRBJ2-6; no clear D gene. CDR1 MNHNS and CDR2 SASEGT come from the germline V gene. The CDR3 loop spans 17 amino acids. Trimming took off 7 bases at V and 0 bases at J, with 16 bases between the two ends. CDR3 sequence reads: CASTPVTISSGANVLTF. The CDR3 DNA reads TGTGCCAGCACCCCGGTCACGATAAGCTCTGGGGCCAACGTCCTGACTTTC.

In nucleotides, the CDR3 is TGCAGCGTTACAGGGGGCGCGGCCACTGAAGCTTTCTTT. As protein: CSVTGGAATEAFF. The gene calls are TRBV29-1 and TRBJ1-1; 9 bases line up with TRBD1. CDR3 length: 13 residues. J gave up 4 bases and V 5 bases, and 5 bases lay outside the gene matches. Looked up from germline, CDR1 is SQVTM and CDR2 is ANQGSEA.

The genes are TRBV30 and TRBJ1-1; D remains unclear. This CDR3 comprises 13 residues. Germline V CDR1 and CDR2: GTSNPN, SVGIG (reference sequence). The V and J ends lost 1 base and 1 base respectively, with 7 bases between them. The CDR3 DNA reads TGTGCCTGGAGTGAGAGGCAGAACACTGAAGCTTTCTTT. This encodes CAWSERQNTEAFF.

The chain joins TRBV4-1 to TRBJ2-7, with 9 bases matching TRBD1. Losses at the gene ends were 6 bases for V and 7 bases for J; bases not matched to a gene: 7. The CDR3 has 13 residues. The germline V gene encodes CDR1 MGHRA and CDR2 YSYEKL. In nucleotides, the CDR3 is TGCGCCAGCAGTAAACAGGGGGCTGCGGAGCAGTACTTC. This translates into CASSKQGAAEQYF.

CDR3 nucleotides: TGTGCCAGCAGTTCCGGTACCGTACGTGCCTACACCTTC. It is translated as CASSSGTVRAYTF. The chain joins TRBV27 to TRBJ1-2; no firm D call. Between the trimmed V and J ends, which lost 4 bases and 10 bases, there was a span of 16 bases. Germline assignment: CDR1 MNHEY and CDR2 SMNVEV (reference sequence). This CDR3 contains 13 residues.

The chain links TRBV6-6 to TRBJ2-6, with 9 bases fitting TRBD1. The CDR3 totals 16 residues. CDR1 is MNHNY, CDR2 SVGAGI, per germline (reference sequence). V trimming: 4 bases; J trimming: 4 bases; junction bases outside the gene matches: 5. The DNA of the CDR3 is TGTGCCAGCAGTTCCTCACAGGGGGCCGGGGCCAACGTCCTGACTTTC. The encoded protein is CASSSSQGAGANVLTF.

The V call is TRBV28, the J call TRBJ2-7; D is uncertain. Germline V gives CDR1 MDHEN, CDR2 SYDVKM. The CDR3 totals 12 residues. Trimming cost V 3 bases and J 4 bases, with 7 bases left between them. CDR3 nucleotides: TGTGCCAGCAGTTTCCCAGGATACGAGCAGTACTTC. This gives the protein CASSFPGYEQYF.

This clonotype was picked up one time. This sequence joins TRBV30 and TRBJ1-6; D ambiguous. CDR1 is GTSNPN, CDR2 SVGIG, per germline (reference sequence). Trimming left V 5 bases short and J 7 bases short, with 18 bases between. There are 15 residues in the CDR3. The CDR3, as DNA: TGTGCCTGGGGAGGTTTAACGGGTCAGAATTCACCCCTCCACTTT. It translates to CAWGGLTGQNSPLHF.

In DNA form, the CDR3 reads TGTGCCAGCAGCGTAGACCTAGCGGGGGGCCCCCTACCTGAGCAGTTCTTC. Translating gives CASSVDLAGGPLPEQFF. The chain has TRBV9 and TRBJ2-1; TRBD2 agrees at 11 bases. The ends lost 0 bases at V and 9 bases at J; junction bases unmatched: 11. This CDR3 is built from 17 residues. Germline V CDR1 and CDR2: SGDLS, YYNGEE.

The rearrangement links TRBV20-1 to TRBJ2-7, with D maybe TRBD1 (5 bases). Germline values: CDR1 DFQATT, CDR2 SNEGSKA (reference sequence). The CDR3 has 13 residues. The V end was cut by 7 bases, the J end by 0 bases, with 13 bases between. The CDR3 spells CSVRTPDSYEQYF. For the CDR3, the DNA is TGCAGTGTTAGGACACCCGACTCCTACGAGCAGTACTTC.

The chain has TRBV25-1 and TRBJ1-2; maybe TRBD1 (5 bases). V gave up 2 bases and J gave up 4 bases, with 11 bases separating them. The germline V gene has CDR1 MGHDK and CDR2 SYGVNS. This CDR3 is built from 14 residues. In DNA, the CDR3 is TGTGCCAGCAGTGAAGCCGGAGGGGCCTATGGCTACACCTTC. Its protein is CASSEAGGAYGYTF.

V is TRBV7-2 and J is TRBJ2-7; the D gene is possibly TRBD2 (5 bases). With 5 bases removed from V and 3 bases from J, the gap between germline ends came to 8 bases. Germline CDR1 and CDR2: SGHTA and FQGNSA. The CDR3 is 12 residues long. CDR3 region: CASSKDYYEQYF. CDR3 coding DNA: TGTGCCAGCAGCAAAGACTACTACGAGCAGTACTTC.

The chain couples TRBV30 to TRBJ2-7; the match to TRBD1 covers 8 bases. V was pared by 0 bases and J by 5 bases, with 6 bases of the junction left unmatched. CDR1 GTSNPN and CDR2 SVGIG come from the germline V gene (reference sequence). CDR3 size: 14 residues. The CDR3 DNA sequence: TGTGCCTGGAGTGTACTTGACAGGGGAGACGAGCAGTACTTC. It yields the protein CAWSVLDRGDEQYF. The full variable domain, in which reference TRBV30 and TRBJ2-7 provide the parts outside the CDR3, is SQTIHQWPATLVQPVGSPLSLECTVEGTSNPNLYWYRQAAGRGLQLLFYSVGIGQISSEVPQNLSASRPQDRQFILSSKKLLLSDSGFYLCAWSVLDRGDEQYFGPGTRLTVT.

The chain employs TRBV30 and TRBJ1-2; no clear D. The CDR3 has 11 residues. Germline lookup yields CDR1 GTSNPN and CDR2 SVGIG (reference sequence). The germline V and J ends were trimmed by 2 bases and 4 bases, with 5 bases remaining between them. The CDR3 sequence is CAWSLPYGYTF. CDR3 nucleotides: TGTGCCTGGAGTCTTCCCTATGGCTACACCTTC.

This chain uses TRBV4-3 with TRBJ2-3; 8 nucleotides agree with TRBD2. After removal of 0 bases from V and 5 bases from J, the junction contained 7 bases not matched to a gene. The CDR3 spans 16 residues. Germline values: CDR1 LGHNA, CDR2 YSLEER. The CDR3 sequence is CASSQEPRGGVDTQYF. CDR3 bases: TGCGCCAGCAGCCAAGAACCTCGGGGGGGCGTAGATACGCAGTATTTT.

J is TRBJ2-7 and V is TRBV5-1; 7 nucleotides line up with TRBD1. Per the germline V gene, CDR1 is SGHRS and CDR2 is YFSETQ. Unmatched junction bases numbered 8, after V lost 5 bases and J lost 0 bases. The CDR3 extends over 15 amino acids. The DNA for the CDR3 is TGCGCCAGCAGGCAGAAACAGGGGCCCTCCTACGAGCAGTACTTC. It translates to CASRQKQGPSYEQYF. The whole variable domain, filled in from reference TRBV5-1 and TRBJ2-7, reads KAGVTQTPRYLIKTRGQQVTLSCSPISGHRSVSWYQQTPGQGLQFLFEYFSETQRNKGNFPGRFSGRQFSNSRSEMNVSTLELGDSALYLCASRQKQGPSYEQYFGPGTRLTVT.

The chain joins TRBV3-1 to TRBJ1-6; D possibly corresponds to TRBD1 (5 bases). The CDR3 has 14 residues. V gave up 4 bases and J gave up 10 bases, with 14 bases separating them. From germline, CDR1 is LGHDT and CDR2 YNNKEL (reference sequence). CDR3 nucleotides: TGTGCCAGCAGCCGAAGGGGACGGAGCTCACCCCTCCACTTT. Its translation: CASSRRGRSSPLHF.

The chain joins TRBV15 to TRBJ1-2; D is unclear. CDR3 length: 13 amino acids. Deletions cut 0 bases from V and 7 bases from J, with 9 bases between. The germline gives CDR1 LNHNV, CDR2 YYDKDF (reference sequence). This chain's CDR3 is CATSRDIGLGYTF. CDR3 nucleotides: TGTGCCACCAGCAGAGATATAGGGCTTGGCTACACCTTC.

The chain couples TRBV4-1 to TRBJ1-6; 9 nucleotides line up with TRBD1. Trimming cost V 1 base and J 8 bases; bases outside gene matches: 0. The CDR3 consists of 14 residues. The germline V gene encodes CDR1 MGHRA and CDR2 YSYEKL. CDR3 protein: CASSQGQGDSPLHF. The CDR3 nucleotides read TGCGCCAGCAGCCAAGGACAGGGGGATTCACCCCTCCACTTT.

The chain couples TRBV29-1 to TRBJ2-1; possible D gene TRBD1, 6 bases. The ends were cut back, 7 bases at V and 6 bases at J, with 19 bases in the middle. The CDR3 totals 14 residues. Germline CDR1 reads SQVTM; CDR2 reads ANQGSEA. The CDR3 coding sequence is TGCAGCGCCTCTCCCGTACAGGGTGGCAATGAGCAGTTCTTC. Translated: CSASPVQGGNEQFF.

The CDR3 loop is CASSQDVAGNTEAFF. CDR3 coding DNA: TGTGCCAGCAGCCAAGATGTAGCGGGGAACACTGAAGCTTTCTTT. This rearrangement joins TRBV4-2 to TRBJ1-1; D gene unclear. The V and J ends lost 0 bases and 1 base respectively, with 9 bases between them. This CDR3 comprises 15 residues. Looked up from germline, CDR1 is LGHNA and CDR2 is YNFKEQ.

The rearrangement uses TRBV9 and TRBJ2-2; the D gene is possibly TRBD2 (5 bases). CDR3 length equals 14 residues. From germline, CDR1 is SGDLS and CDR2 YYNGEE. V shed 4 bases and J shed 0 bases, with 7 bases lying between them. The DNA for the CDR3 is TGTGCCAGCAGCCAGCGGACGAACACCGGGGAGCTGTTTTTT. This codes for CASSQRTNTGELFF. Full variable domain (rest looked up from reference TRBV9 and TRBJ2-2): DSGVTQTPKHLITATGQRVTLRCSPRSGDLSVYWYQQSLDQGLQFLIQYYNGEERAKGNILERFSAQQFPDLHSELNLSSLELGDSALYFCASSQRTNTGELFFGEGSRLTVL.

CDR3 in DNA: TGTGCCAGCAGCGTAGGGCCTCAGGATACGCAGTATTTT. Translation: CASSVGPQDTQYF. The rearrangement uses TRBV9 and TRBJ2-3, with D unclear. Trimming shortened V by 0 bases and J by 6 bases, and 8 bases separated the two germline ends. This CDR3 has 13 residues. The germline V gene encodes CDR1 SGDLS and CDR2 YYNGEE.

CDR3 in amino acids: CSVGGSRAEAFF. The CDR3, as DNA: TGCAGCGTGGGGGGTTCAAGAGCTGAAGCTTTCTTT. This chain uses TRBV29-1 with TRBJ1-1; perhaps TRBD1 as D (5 bases). Germline V CDR1 and CDR2: SQVTM, ANQGSEA. Trimming shortened V by 6 bases and J by 6 bases, and 14 bases separated the two germline ends. CDR3 length: 12 amino acids.

This chain connects TRBV6-5 to TRBJ1-2; no firm D call. The CDR3 runs 15 residues. V was pared by 2 bases and J by 4 bases, with 14 bases between. Germline V gives CDR1 MNHEY, CDR2 SVGAGI. The CDR3 nucleotides are TGTGCCAGCAGTTACAAAGGGTCCAGTGGCTATGGCTACACCTTC. Protein product: CASSYKGSSGYGYTF.

The gene calls are TRBV30 and TRBJ2-5, with D hard to call. V dropped 2 bases and J dropped 3 bases, with 4 bases sitting between them. Germline V gives CDR1 GTSNPN, CDR2 SVGIG (reference sequence). The length of the CDR3 is 11 residues. The CDR3 loop reads CAWSHEETQYF. CDR3 nucleotides: TGTGCCTGGAGTCACGAAGAGACCCAGTACTTC.

This clonotype came up a few times. The chain carries TRBV28 and TRBJ1-5; D remains ambiguous. The CDR3 sequence is 13 residues long. Trimming cost V 1 base and J 4 bases, with 5 bases left between them. Per the germline V gene, CDR1 is MDHEN and CDR2 is SYDVKM. The CDR3 DNA sequence: TGTGCCAGCAGTTTATTGGGTAATCAGCCCCAGCATTTT. Translated: CASSLLGNQPQHF.

CDR3 DNA: TGCAGCGTTGGAGACACTGAAGCTTTCTTT. This translates into CSVGDTEAFF. The chain has TRBV29-1 and TRBJ1-1; D not resolved. Germline V gene sequence: CDR1 SQVTM, CDR2 ANQGSEA. Deletions cut 4 bases from V and 3 bases from J, with 3 bases between. This CDR3 comprises 10 residues. Looking up the rest from reference TRBV29-1 and TRBJ1-1 gives the full variable domain: SAVISQKPSRDICQRGTSLTIQCQVDSQVTMMFWYRQQPGQSLTLIATANQGSEATYESGFVIDKFPISRPNLTFSTLTVSNMSPEDSSIYLCSVGDTEAFFGQGTRLTVV.

The chain uses TRBV10-2 and TRBJ1-2, with D unresolved. CDR1 WSHSY and CDR2 SAAADI come from the germline V gene. CDR3 length: 13 amino acids. V was trimmed by 1 base and J by 8 bases, leaving 11 bases between them. Written as DNA, the CDR3 is TGCGCCAGCAGTGAGTGGAGGGTGCGGGGCTACACCTTC. Its translation is CASSEWRVRGYTF.

This rearrangement joins TRBV3-1 to TRBJ2-5, with D perhaps TRBD1 (5 bases). The CDR3 is 14 amino acids. The V gene lost 5 bases and the J gene lost 1 base, with 11 bases spanning the gap. CDR1 and CDR2 from the germline V gene are LGHDT and YNNKEL (reference sequence). CDR3 DNA sequence: TGTGCCAGCAGCTTTCGACAGTTCCAAGAGACCCAGTACTTC. It yields the protein CASSFRQFQETQYF.

This rearrangement joins TRBV2 to TRBJ1-5, with D possibly matching TRBD1 (6 bases). The CDR3 spans 16 residues. Trimming stripped 6 bases from V and 3 bases from J, with 18 bases between. Germline V gene lookup returns CDR1 SNHLY and CDR2 FYNNEI. CDR3 coding DNA: TGTGCCAGCAGCGATATCGGGACACCCGACAATCAGCCCCAGCATTTT. It codes for CASSDIGTPDNQPQHF.